The 21 T cell receptor beta chains below come from one sample, sequenced in a study of CD8 T cells in ankylosing spondylitis. Their recognized antigens are unknown. TCRdb recomputed calls from the 5' RACE reads with MiXCR, one row per CDR3 protein. The sample includes about 220,000 distinct CDR3 sequences, 6% to 8.5% of them seen just once. The study's findings and limits: There was a TCR beta motif, made of several highly homologous variants, that appeared characteristic of ankylosing spondylitis blood.

Material for sequencing was blood, either unsorted or a sorted T cell fraction (not recorded which). The receptors here all came from a male donor with ankylosing spondylitis.

The table lists this clonotype with a few counts. The V call is TRBV6-2 or TRBV6-3, the J call TRBJ2-7; D is perhaps TRBD2 (6 bases). Trimming left V 10 bases short and J 6 bases short, with 22 bases between. CDR1 and CDR2 (germline): MNHEY, SVGEGT. The CDR3 totals 14 residues. DNA of the CDR3: TGTGCCACCAGGAGGGGACTTCGAGCCTTCGAGCAGTACTTC. Residues: CATRRGLRAFEQYF.

The V and J genes are TRBV4-3 and TRBJ2-2; the match to TRBD1 covers 8 bases. Trimming removed 1 base from V and 3 bases from J; junction bases left unmatched: 4. Germline V gene lookup returns CDR1 LGHNA and CDR2 YSLEER. The CDR3 is 16 amino acids. CDR3: CASSQGTGPHTGELFF. As DNA, the CDR3 is TGCGCCAGCAGCCAAGGGACAGGGCCCCACACCGGGGAGCTGTTTTTT.

This clonotype was recorded many times. This chain joins TRBV13 and TRBJ2-7; D is ambiguous. Trimming shortened V by 4 bases and J by 6 bases, and 7 bases separated the two germline ends. Germline-derived CDR1 and CDR2 are PRHDT and FYEKMQ (reference sequence). The CDR3 totals 11 residues. The CDR3 coding sequence is TGTGCCAGCAGCTCAAACTTCGAGCAGTACTTC. This encodes CASSSNFEQYF.

This clonotype showed up many times. The chain links TRBV29-1 to TRBJ1-2; D uncertain. The CDR3 consists of 12 residues. Per germline, CDR1 SQVTM and CDR2 ANQGSEA. Trimming cost V 6 bases and J 4 bases, with 12 bases left between them. The CDR3 DNA is TGCAGCGTAGGCTCCTTCGCCTATGGCTACACCTTC. Translation: CSVGSFAYGYTF.

The chain carries TRBV19 and TRBJ2-4, with TRBD1 as a possible D gene (5 bases). The CDR3 runs to 14 residues. The V end was cut by 6 bases, the J end by 9 bases, with 18 bases between. Germline assignment: CDR1 LNHDA and CDR2 SQIVND (reference sequence). CDR3 coding DNA: TGTGCCAGTAGAGCACCCCGTATAAGGGGCATTCAGTACTTC. Amino acid sequence: CASRAPRIRGIQYF.

At least ten counts were recorded for this clonotype. The V and J genes are TRBV20-1 and TRBJ1-1; D is possibly TRBD1 (5 bases). The CDR3 extends over 12 amino acids. Looked up from germline, CDR1 is DFQATT and CDR2 is SNEGSKA (reference sequence). V lost 5 bases and J 5 bases, leaving 12 bases between the germline ends. The CDR3, as DNA: TGCAGTGCTCTCAGGGTGGCGACTGAAGCTTTCTTT. Protein: CSALRVATEAFF.

The sample holds many counts of this clonotype. At one of its ends the junction is not consistent with the germline gene, which may arise from a read error. The V and J genes are TRBV7-2 and TRBJ2-7; possibly TRBD1 or TRBD2 for D (6 bases each). CDR3 length: 16 residues. Germline CDR1 SGHTA, CDR2 FQGNSA. The CDR3 sequence is CASSLELGGLSYEQHF. The CDR3 DNA follows: TGTGCCAGCAGCTTAGAGCTCGGGGGCTTATCCTACGAGCAGCACTTC.

In its sample, this clonotype was seen many times. V is TRBV6-2 or TRBV6-3 and J is TRBJ1-6; no reliable D call. The germline CDR1 and CDR2 sequences are MNHEY and SVGEGT. V was clipped by 3 bases and J by 10 bases, with 13 bases between them. This CDR3 spans 14 amino acids. CDR3 loop: CASSYPTESSPLHF. The CDR3 DNA reads as TGTGCCAGCAGTTATCCCACCGAGAGCTCACCCCTCCACTTT.

Worth noting for this clonotype: Just one base apart from a much larger clone, this may be a read error. The V and J genes are TRBV6-2 or TRBV6-3 and TRBJ2-1; 11 positions match TRBD2. Germline assignment: CDR1 MNHEY and CDR2 SVGEGT. This CDR3 has 16 residues. Here the CDR3 DNA reads TGTGCCAGCAGTTCCCTAAGACTAGCGGGAATCAATGGGCAGTTCTTC. This translates into CASSSLRLAGINGQFF.

This rearrangement joins TRBV27 to TRBJ1-5; no firm D call. Germline CDR1 MNHEY, CDR2 SMNVEV (reference sequence). With 2 bases removed from V and 7 bases from J, the gap between germline ends came to 12 bases. The CDR3 totals 14 residues. The CDR3 here is CASSLLGGSQPQHF. CDR3 in DNA: TGTGCCAGCAGTTTACTGGGAGGGAGCCAGCCCCAGCATTTT.

Many counts were recorded for this clonotype. The rearrangement links TRBV20-1 to TRBJ2-1; no firm D call. The germline V and J ends were trimmed by 3 bases and 4 bases, with 7 bases remaining between them. The CDR3 spans 12 residues. The germline V gene has CDR1 DFQATT and CDR2 SNEGSKA (reference sequence). CDR3 sequence: CSASPQYNEQFF. CDR3 sequence (DNA): TGCAGTGCTAGCCCACAATACAATGAGCAGTTCTTC.

This clonotype came up many times. This sequence joins TRBV28 and TRBJ1-5; D is perhaps TRBD1 (6 bases). Germline CDR1 reads MDHEN; CDR2 reads SYDVKM. CDR3 length: 14 residues. Trimming cost V 5 bases and J 6 bases, with 14 bases left between them. This CDR3 is CASSPRVRGQPQHF. CDR3 nucleotides: TGTGCCAGCAGTCCCCGAGTCAGGGGTCAGCCCCAGCATTTT.

This chain uses TRBV25-1 with TRBJ2-7; TRBD2 matches 8 bases. This CDR3 is 15 amino acids long. Germline CDR1 is MGHDK and CDR2 is SYGVNS. J gave up 2 bases and V 8 bases, and 11 bases lay outside the gene matches. The CDR3 bases are TGTGCCAGCCGGGGGGGTCCAGCACCTCCCTACGAGCAGTACTTC. This sequence encodes CASRGGPAPPYEQYF.

This CDR3 reads CASSLGQVGGYTF. CDR3 coding DNA: TGTGCCAGCAGCTTAGGACAGGTCGGTGGCTACACCTTC. The V gene is TRBV7-2, the J gene TRBJ1-2; TRBD1 might be the D (6 bases). V lost 1 base and J lost 7, with 10 bases in between. Germline assignment: CDR1 SGHTA and CDR2 FQGNSA. CDR3 length: 13 residues.

This clonotype was found many times. This chain joins TRBV6-5 and TRBJ2-3, with 9 bases that match TRBD1. The ends lost 2 bases at V and 4 bases at J; junction bases unmatched: 4. There are 15 residues in the CDR3. The germline V gene has CDR1 MNHEY and CDR2 SVGAGI. The CDR3 DNA sequence: TGTGCCAGCAGTTACGCCACAGGGGGCGCAGATACGCAGTATTTT. It is translated as CASSYATGGADTQYF.

This clonotype was picked up many times. The rearrangement uses TRBV9 and TRBJ2-3; possibly TRBD1 or TRBD2 for D (7 bases each). The V gene lost 4 bases and the J gene lost 2 bases, with 17 bases spanning the gap. CDR3 length: 16 residues. The germline V gene has CDR1 SGDLS and CDR2 YYNGEE. The CDR3 DNA follows: TGTGCCAGCAGCCCAGAGGGAGGGGGCCCCACAGATACGCAGTATTTT. This gives the protein CASSPEGGGPTDTQYF.

This clonotype occurred many times. This sequence joins TRBV28 and TRBJ2-3; the D is unclear. The germline gives CDR1 MDHEN, CDR2 SYDVKM. This CDR3 is built from 16 residues. Trimming removed 4 bases at V and 0 bases at J, with 14 bases between. CDR3 protein: CASSSGPPSSTDTQYF. For the CDR3, the DNA is TGTGCCAGCAGTTCCGGGCCCCCGTCTAGCACAGATACGCAGTATTTT.

This CDR3 is CASSQLSSDYGYTF. CDR3 in DNA: TGTGCCAGTAGCCAGTTATCATCCGACTATGGCTACACCTTC. V and J are TRBV19 and TRBJ1-2, with D unresolved. V was trimmed by 6 bases and J by 3 bases, leaving 14 bases between them. CDR3 length: 14 residues. Germline V gene sequence: CDR1 LNHDA, CDR2 SQIVND (reference sequence).

Only a few counts were recorded for this clonotype. This sequence joins TRBV29-1 and TRBJ1-2; D remains ambiguous. Deletions cut 7 bases from V and 2 bases from J, with 14 bases between. The length of the CDR3 is 13 residues. Germline values: CDR1 SQVTM, CDR2 ANQGSEA. This chain's CDR3 is CSAPSRGNYGYTF. CDR3 bases: TGCAGCGCCCCGTCTCGCGGGAACTATGGCTACACCTTC.

This clonotype was picked up many times. The chain couples TRBV4-2 to TRBJ1-3; tentatively, D is TRBD1 (6 bases). This CDR3 has 15 amino acids. The ends were cut back, 4 bases at V and 4 bases at J, with 14 bases in the middle. Germline CDR1 and CDR2: LGHNA and YNFKEQ. The CDR3 reads CASSRRQERGNTIYF. The CDR3 coding sequence is TGTGCCAGCAGCCGAAGACAGGAGAGAGGAAACACCATATATTTT.

This clonotype was observed many times. This chain joins TRBV28 and TRBJ2-2; the D gene is possibly TRBD2 (5 bases). CDR3 length equals 14 residues. The germline V gene encodes CDR1 MDHEN and CDR2 SYDVKM. V was shortened by 7 bases and J by 3 bases, with 12 bases between the two germline ends. CDR3 bases: TGTGCCAGCACCTTTAGCGTTTACACCGGGGAGCTGTTTTTT. Amino acid sequence: CASTFSVYTGELFF.